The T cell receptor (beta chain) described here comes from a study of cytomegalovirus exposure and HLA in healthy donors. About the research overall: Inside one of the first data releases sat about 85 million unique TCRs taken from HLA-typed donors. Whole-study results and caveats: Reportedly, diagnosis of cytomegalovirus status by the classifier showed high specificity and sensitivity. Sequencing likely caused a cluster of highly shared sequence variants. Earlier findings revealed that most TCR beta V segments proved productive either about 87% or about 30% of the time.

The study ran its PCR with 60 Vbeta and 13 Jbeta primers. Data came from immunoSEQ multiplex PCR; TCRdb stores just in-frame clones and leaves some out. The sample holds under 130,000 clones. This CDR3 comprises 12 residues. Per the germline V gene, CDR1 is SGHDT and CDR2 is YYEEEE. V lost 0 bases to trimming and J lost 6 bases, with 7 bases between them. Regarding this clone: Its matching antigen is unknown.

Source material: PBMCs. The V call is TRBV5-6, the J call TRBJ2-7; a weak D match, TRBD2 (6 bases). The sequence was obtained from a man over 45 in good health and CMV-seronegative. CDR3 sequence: CASSLGRGEQYF. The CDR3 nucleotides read TGTGCCAGCAGCTTGGGGAGGGGCGAGCAGTACTTC.